The 25 T cell receptor beta chains below all came from one sample that was sequenced in a study of T cell repertoires in aging, cancer and after chemotherapy. TCR beta rearrangements were amplified from peripheral blood genomic DNA. Multiplex touch-down PCR with TRB-A/B primers amplified rearranged V-D-J TRB sequences. TCRdb re-called the multiplex PCR reads through MiXCR, storing one row per CDR3 protein. The data contain 9,500 to 11,000 distinct CDR3 sequences, more than 25% of them singletons. Sequenced input: blood. These receptor sequences come from a human donor in good health.

In its sample, this clonotype is medium-sized (0.01 to 0.1%). The chain couples TRBV20-1 to TRBJ2-7; possible D gene TRBD1, 6 bases. Looked up from germline, CDR1 is DFQATT and CDR2 is SNEGSKA (reference sequence). Trimming pared 4 bases from V and 9 bases from J, leaving 16 bases between. The CDR3 covers 12 residues. CDR3 DNA: TGCAGTGCTACTCCAGGGGTGACAAGGCAGTACTTC. Protein sequence: CSATPGVTRQYF.

The chain joins TRBV5-4 to TRBJ2-7, with D tentatively TRBD1 or TRBD2 (7 bases each). V lost 2 bases and J 5 bases, leaving 17 bases between the germline ends. The CDR3 loop spans 15 amino acids. Germline V gene sequence: CDR1 SGHNT, CDR2 YYREEE (reference sequence). The CDR3 reads CASSLGSRGGNEQYF. CDR3 sequence (DNA): TGTGCCAGCAGCTTAGGGAGCAGGGGGGGGAACGAGCAGTACTTC.

This clonotype has just a few counts. The rearrangement joins TRBV7-3 to TRBJ1-5; the match to TRBD1 covers 7 bases. This CDR3 has 15 amino acids. Germline CDR1 SGHTA, CDR2 FQGTGA. V lost 4 bases and J lost 4; bases outside the gene matches: 7. The CDR3 nucleotides read TGTGCCAGCAGCTCCGAGACAGGGAGAAATCAGCCCCAGCATTTT. Translating it yields CASSSETGRNQPQHF.

This clonotype was seen more than once but under ten times. The chain employs TRBV20-1 and TRBJ2-7, with TRBD2 matching over 11 bases. Germline V gene sequence: CDR1 DFQATT, CDR2 SNEGSKA (reference sequence). With 6 bases clipped from V and 3 bases from J, the junction kept 13 bases outside the gene matches. The CDR3 runs 16 residues. The DNA for the CDR3 is TGCAGTGCCCCCACTAGCGGGAGAACCTATGGCTACGAGCAGTACTTC. It is translated as CSAPTSGRTYGYEQYF.

This chain links TRBV6-4 with TRBJ2-3; 10 bases are a match to TRBD2. CDR3 length: 16 amino acids. Germline V CDR1 and CDR2: MRHNA, SNTAGT. With V trimmed by 0 bases and J by 3 bases, 3 bases remained unmatched. In DNA form, the CDR3 reads TGTGCCAGCAGTGACTCCAGCGGGAGGGCAACAGATACGCAGTATTTT. Protein: CASSDSSGRATDTQYF.

The chain carries TRBV5-4 and TRBJ2-1; D may correspond to TRBD1 or TRBD2 (5 bases each). Germline V gene lookup returns CDR1 SGHNT and CDR2 YYREEE (reference sequence). The CDR3 length is 16 residues. V dropped 0 bases and J dropped 0 bases, with 10 bases sitting between them. CDR3 sequence (DNA): TGTGCCAGCAGCTTGGGAGGGGAGAGCTCCTACAATGAGCAGTTCTTC. This gives the protein CASSLGGESSYNEQFF.

The chain joins TRBV5-6 to TRBJ2-7; maybe TRBD1 (5 bases). The V gene's germline CDR1 is SGHDT and CDR2 YYEEEE. The length of the CDR3 is 14 residues. V was trimmed by 2 bases and J by 2 bases, leaving 11 bases between them. This chain's CDR3 is CASSLSRAPYEQYF. For the CDR3, the DNA is TGTGCCAGCAGCTTATCCAGGGCCCCCTACGAGCAGTACTTC.

V gene TRBV12-3 or TRBV12-4 combines with J gene TRBJ2-1; a possible D gene is TRBD2 (6 bases). The CDR3 totals 13 residues. Trimming shortened V by 5 bases and J by 8 bases, and 13 bases separated the two germline ends. CDR3 loop: CASSRRGVYEQFF. In DNA form, the CDR3 reads TGTGCCAGCAGTCGGCGGGGAGTCTATGAGCAGTTCTTC.

The V gene is TRBV6-6, the J gene TRBJ2-3; TRBD2 matches 14 bases. The germline gives CDR1 MNHNY, CDR2 SVGAGI (reference sequence). V was clipped by 0 bases and J by 6 bases; unmatched bases: 5. This CDR3 region has 17 residues. The CDR3 loop reads CASSYSGLAGVYDTQYF. CDR3 nucleotides: TGTGCCAGCAGTTACTCGGGACTAGCGGGAGTATATGATACGCAGTATTTT.

Concerning this clonotype itself: A much larger clone sits a single nucleotide away, making a read error possible. As DNA, the CDR3 is TGTGCCAGCAGTGGAAAGGGCTACGAGCAGTACTTC. It codes for CASSGKGYEQYF. The J gene is TRBJ2-7, the V gene TRBV6-1; D is undetermined. The CDR3 length is 12 residues. Per germline, CDR1 MNHNS and CDR2 SASEGT. Trimming removed 4 bases from V and 3 bases from J, with 7 bases in between.

On this clonotype: A much larger clonotype is one base distant, so this may be a read error. The chain has TRBV29-1 and TRBJ2-7; D is possibly TRBD1 (5 bases). The CDR3 spans 14 residues. Germline-derived CDR1 and CDR2 are SQVTM and ANQGSEA. The CDR3 bases are TGCAGCGTTGTGATCGGGTGGGGCCCCTACAAGCAGTACTTC. This translates into CSVVIGWGPYKQYF.

This clonotype showed up just a few times. V is TRBV7-2 and J is TRBJ1-2; 11 positions match TRBD1. The CDR3 spans 16 residues. CDR1 and CDR2 (germline): SGHTA, FQGNSA. V trimming: 5 bases; J trimming: 7 bases; junction bases outside the gene matches: 12. CDR3 region: CASSPAGQGASFGYTF. The CDR3 bases are TGTGCCAGCAGCCCCGCAGGACAGGGGGCTTCTTTTGGCTACACCTTC.

The V gene is TRBV7-2, the J gene TRBJ2-7; TRBD1 is a possible D gene (6 bases). The CDR3 is 13 residues long. The V end lost 6 bases, the J end lost 0 bases, and 9 bases lay between the germline ends. The germline V gene has CDR1 SGHTA and CDR2 FQGNSA. This CDR3 is CASSTGNSYEQYF. The CDR3 DNA sequence: TGTGCCAGCAGTACAGGGAACTCCTACGAGCAGTACTTC.

This clonotype was seen a handful of times. The J gene is TRBJ1-4, the V gene TRBV30; D gene ambiguous. This CDR3 contains 11 residues. Trimming pared 8 bases from V and 6 bases from J, leaving 10 bases between. Per germline, CDR1 GTSNPN and CDR2 SVGIG (reference sequence). The CDR3 DNA is TGTGCCGAGAAAGAGGATGAAAAACTGTTTTTT. Its protein product is CAEKEDEKLFF.

This clonotype is medium-sized (0.01 to 0.1%). The chain has TRBV6-5 and TRBJ1-2; 8 bases fit TRBD1. The CDR3 contains 13 residues. V lost 6 bases, J lost 4 bases, and 4 bases stayed unmatched. From germline, CDR1 is MNHEY and CDR2 SVGAGI. CDR3 sequence reads: CASSPDRGYGYTF. The CDR3 DNA sequence: TGTGCCAGCAGCCCAGACAGGGGCTATGGCTACACCTTC.

In its sample, this clonotype was seen a few times. The chain links TRBV4-3 to TRBJ1-2; possible D gene TRBD1, 6 bases. Per the germline V gene, CDR1 is LGHNA and CDR2 is YSLEER. Trimming pared 0 bases from V and 5 bases from J, leaving 16 bases between. The length of the CDR3 is 16 residues. The DNA of the CDR3 is TGCGCCAGCAGCCAAGATCCCTCAGGGGAGGGGTATGGCTACACCTTC. It is translated as CASSQDPSGEGYGYTF.

This clonotype was observed a handful of times. This chain joins TRBV29-1 and TRBJ2-3; either TRBD1 or TRBD2 may fit D (5 bases each). V was trimmed by 7 bases and J by 5 bases, leaving 13 bases between them. The CDR3 consists of 12 residues. The germline V gene encodes CDR1 SQVTM and CDR2 ANQGSEA. This CDR3 is CSAGDAGDTQYF. The CDR3, as DNA: TGCAGCGCCGGGGACGCCGGAGATACGCAGTATTTT.

This clonotype rates as medium-sized. The chain uses TRBV27 and TRBJ2-7; TRBD2 aligns across 10 bases. The trim removed 7 bases at V and 4 bases at J, leaving 13 bases unmatched. The CDR3 runs to 16 residues. The germline gives CDR1 MNHEY, CDR2 SMNVEV (reference sequence). In DNA, the CDR3 is TGTGCCAGCACCAGGGCTAGCGGGAGCCTCCTATACGAGCAGTACTTC. Protein product: CASTRASGSLLYEQYF.

Remarks on this clonotype: At one boundary the junction diverges from the germline segment, which might be a read error. The rearrangement joins TRBV7-9 to TRBJ1-1; no firm D call. This CDR3 comprises 14 residues. The V gene's germline CDR1 is SEHNR and CDR2 FQNEAQ (reference sequence). The CDR3 coding sequence is TGTGCCAGCAGCTTAGGGCAGATGAAAACTGAAGCTTTCTTT. Its protein product is CASSLGQMKTEAFF.

A note on this clonotype: A much larger clonotype is one base distant, so this may be a read error. In nucleotides, the CDR3 is TGTGCCAGCAGGGGGGGTAGAGGCTACACCTTC. This encodes CASRGGRGYTF. This chain uses TRBV6-5 with TRBJ1-2, with D perhaps TRBD1 (5 bases). V lost 6 bases, J lost 8 bases, and 10 bases lay in between. The CDR3 has 11 residues. CDR1 and CDR2 (germline): MNHEY, SVGAGI.

CDR3 bases: TGCGCCAGCAGCGGACTAGCGGGGAGCTCCTACAATGAGCAGTTCTTC. Translating gives CASSGLAGSSYNEQFF. This rearrangement joins TRBV5-1 to TRBJ2-1, with 12 bases fitting TRBD2. Germline V gene lookup returns CDR1 SGHRS and CDR2 YFSETQ. The ends lost 4 bases at V and 0 bases at J; junction bases unmatched: 2. The CDR3 loop spans 16 amino acids.

This clonotype was picked up a small number of times. The CDR3 loop reads CASSYWPDQETQYF. The CDR3 DNA is TGTGCCAGCAGTTACTGGCCCGACCAAGAGACCCAGTACTTC. The chain couples TRBV6-5 to TRBJ2-5; D not resolved. This CDR3 comprises 14 residues. Germline CDR1 is MNHEY and CDR2 is SVGAGI. V dropped 1 base and J dropped 0 bases, with 6 bases sitting between them.

This clonotype was picked up a small number of times. This sequence joins TRBV19 and TRBJ2-3; D uncertain. The CDR3 spans 13 residues. Germline loops: CDR1 LNHDA, CDR2 SQIVND (reference sequence). The V gene lost 4 bases and the J gene lost 2 bases, with 7 bases spanning the gap. The CDR3 coding sequence is TGTGCCAGTAGTACTGTCTCCACAGATACGCAGTATTTT. Protein product: CASSTVSTDTQYF. The full variable domain, completed using reference TRBV19 and TRBJ2-3, is DGGITQSPKYLFRKEGQNVTLSCEQNLNHDAMYWYRQDPGQGLRLIYYSQIVNDFQKGDIAEGYSVSREKKESFPLTVTSAQKNPTAFYLCASSTVSTDTQYFGPGTRLTVL.

This clonotype was detected a few times. The chain is built from TRBV11-2 and TRBJ2-5; D remains unclear. The V and J ends lost 2 bases and 5 bases respectively, with 3 bases between them. CDR3 length: 11 residues. The germline V gene encodes CDR1 SGHAT and CDR2 FQNNGV. For the CDR3, the DNA is TGTGCCAGCAGCTTAATGGAGACCCAGTACTTC. This codes for CASSLMETQYF.

The V call is TRBV20-1, the J call TRBJ2-3; 7 positions match TRBD2. CDR3 length equals 12 residues. Losses at the gene ends were 6 bases for V and 7 bases for J; bases not matched to a gene: 7. CDR1 is DFQATT and CDR2 is SNEGSKA in the germline V gene (reference sequence). The CDR3 here is CSAPASGNTQYF. The CDR3 nucleotides read TGCAGTGCCCCGGCAAGCGGGAATACGCAGTATTTT.